This T cell receptor beta chain was recovered during a study of T cell changes during pregnancy in multiple sclerosis. Method: immunoSEQ multiplex PCR; TCRdb's copy keeps in-frame clones and lacks some. Counted here are about 60,000 clones, 91% occurring once; the ten biggest clones make up about 0.76%. CDR1 and CDR2 from the germline V gene are LNHDA and SQIVND (reference sequence). V lost 9 bases to trimming and J lost 7 bases; unmatched junction nucleotides: 2. The CDR3 totals 13 residues. The TCR sequence derives from a female donor with multiple sclerosis, enrolled in a pregnancy study. The sample consisted of CD4+ T cells from peripheral blood mononuclear cells, taken in the first trimester of pregnancy. The chain has TRBV19 and TRBJ2-1, with 14 bases aligning to TRBD2. CDR3 DNA: TGTGCCAGCCGGACTAGCGGGGGGAATGAGCAGTTCTTC. The encoded protein is CASRTSGGNEQFF.